This T cell receptor beta chain came from a study of blood T cell repertoires in COVID-19. Study in general: Italy, Spain and the United States were the sources of the convalescent and acute COVID-19 samples.

CDR3 length: 14 amino acids. Germline CDR1 is SGHNT and CDR2 is YYREEE (reference sequence). Trimming cost V 1 base and J 2 bases, with 9 bases left between them. This table comes from immunoSEQ multiplex PCR, and its TCRdb copy is limited to in-frame clones, with some not included. The table lists just under 350,000 clones, under 95% of them singletons. Sequenced input: peripheral blood. This receptor was taken from a woman under 30 who had recovered from COVID-19. The chain is built from TRBV5-4 and TRBJ1-2; D is ambiguous. The CDR3 region is CASSLNDGNYGYTF. The CDR3 bases are TGTGCCAGCAGCTTGAATGACGGGAACTATGGCTACACCTTC.